The following is a T cell receptor (beta chain) sequence with its context. Trimming at V came to 2 bases and at J to 4 bases, leaving 6 bases not matched to a gene. The V gene's germline CDR1 is SGDLS and CDR2 YYNGEE. The CDR3 length is 15 residues. The record originates from a study of multiple sclerosis patients with progressive multifocal leukoencephalopathy. The survey-level immunoSEQ assay was used. Generated by immunoSEQ multiplex PCR, the TCRdb table keeps only in-frame clones and is missing some. Here the sample spans more than 20,000 clones, around 90% being singletons. Time point here: about a year of natalizumab therapy.

This clonotype originated in a man aged 25 to 40 with multiple sclerosis. The sample was PBMCs, taken from a patient treated with natalizumab. The rearrangement joins TRBV9 to TRBJ2-7, with TRBD2 matching 10 bases. CDR3 DNA: TGTGCCAGCAGCGTCGGACTAGCGGAGGGATACGAGCAGTACTTC. Its protein is CASSVGLAEGYEQYF. Based on the CDR3 plus reference TRBV9 and TRBJ2-7, the full variable domain is DSGVTQTPKHLITATGQRVTLRCSPRSGDLSVYWYQQSLDQGLQFLIQYYNGEERAKGNILERFSAQQFPDLHSELNLSSLELGDSALYFCASSVGLAEGYEQYFGPGTRLTVT.